The 10 T cell receptor beta chains below all came from one sample that was sequenced in a study of response to subunit inactivated influenza vaccine. Using its own MiXCR run on the RT-PCR reads, TCRdb lists one record per CDR3 protein. This sample has under 500,000 distinct CDR3 sequences; 9.5% to 13% occur once, and the top ten carry 10% to 15%. Sequencing was performed on PBMCs from blood, taken 45 days after vaccination. The source is a man aged 50-59 years who received an inactivated influenza vaccine.

The chain combines TRBV5-1 with TRBJ2-1; TRBD2 agrees at 11 bases. CDR3 length: 16 amino acids. CDR1 SGHRS and CDR2 YFSETQ come from the germline V gene. Trimming took 4 bases from V and 8 from J; bases not matched to a gene: 11. The CDR3, as DNA: TGCGCCAGCAGCGGCTGGGGTAGCGGGGGGGCCTATGAGCAGTTCTTC. Its translation is CASSGWGSGGAYEQFF.

The chain recombines TRBV9 with TRBJ1-1, with 10 bases that match TRBD1. CDR1 and CDR2 (germline): SGDLS, YYNGEE. Losses at the gene ends were 3 bases for V and 4 bases for J; bases not matched to a gene: 3. The CDR3 loop spans 14 amino acids. The CDR3 sequence: CASSAGTGATEAFF. The CDR3 bases are TGTGCCAGCAGCGCAGGGACAGGGGCCACTGAAGCTTTCTTT.

This chain uses TRBV20-1 with TRBJ2-5, with no clear D. The CDR3 runs 12 residues. CDR1 is DFQATT, CDR2 SNEGSKA, per germline (reference sequence). Trimming pared 1 base from V and 5 bases from J, leaving 8 bases between. As DNA, the CDR3 is TGCAGTGCTAGAGGGCTTCTGGAGACCCAGTACTTC. This encodes CSARGLLETQYF.

The V call is TRBV11-2, the J call TRBJ2-7; TRBD2 is a possible D gene (6 bases). Per the germline V gene, CDR1 is SGHAT and CDR2 is FQNNGV. Deletions cut 5 bases from V and 5 bases from J, with 13 bases between. The CDR3 contains 13 residues. As DNA, the CDR3 is TGTGCCAGCAGCCTCGGACTATCCCACGAGCAGTACTTC. Encoded protein: CASSLGLSHEQYF.

This clonotype has a handful of counts. DNA of the CDR3: TGCGCCAGCAGCCAAGTACAGGGAAACACTGAAGCTTTCTTT. Translation: CASSQVQGNTEAFF. The rearrangement uses TRBV4-3 and TRBJ1-1, with D possibly matching TRBD1 (6 bases). V was shortened by 1 base and J by 2 bases, with 8 bases between the two germline ends. Germline CDR1 is LGHNA and CDR2 is YSLEER. The CDR3 covers 14 residues.

V and J are TRBV6-2 or TRBV6-3 and TRBJ2-7, with D unclear. The CDR3 sequence is 14 residues long. Germline CDR1 MNHEY, CDR2 SVGEGT. Trimming removed 6 bases at V and 4 bases at J, with 16 bases between. In DNA, the CDR3 is TGTGCCAGCAGGAGGCCACAGCTAAGTTACGAGCAGTACTTC. Protein: CASRRPQLSYEQYF.

This clonotype was detected ten times or more. The chain uses TRBV6-5 and TRBJ2-1; TRBD1 matches at 9 bases. The CDR3 is made up of 15 amino acids. Germline V gives CDR1 MNHEY, CDR2 SVGAGI. V was pared by 2 bases and J by 8 bases, with 7 bases of the junction left unmatched. The CDR3 is CASSYRDRVADEQFF. The CDR3 nucleotides are TGTGCCAGCAGTTACCGGGACAGGGTAGCGGATGAGCAGTTCTTC.

There are a few counts of this clonotype. The V and J genes are TRBV12-3 or TRBV12-4 and TRBJ2-7; 7 nucleotides line up with TRBD2. The junction had 5 bases not matched to a gene; V was cut back by 1 base and J by 2 bases. This CDR3 has 15 amino acids. The CDR3 loop reads CASSLGAGLTYEQYF. CDR3 DNA sequence: TGTGCCAGCAGTTTAGGGGCGGGACTAACCTACGAGCAGTACTTC.

This clonotype was observed at least ten times. The DNA for the CDR3 is TGTGCCAGCAGCTTACTGAGGGGGCGCACAGACTATGGCTACACCTTC. This encodes CASSLLRGRTDYGYTF. V is TRBV11-2 and J is TRBJ1-2, with 7 bases that match TRBD1. V trimming: 2 bases; J trimming: 3 bases; junction bases outside the gene matches: 9. The CDR3 totals 16 residues. Germline CDR1 reads SGHAT; CDR2 reads FQNNGV.

There are many counts of this clonotype. The chain employs TRBV20-1 and TRBJ2-3; 16 nucleotides agree with TRBD2. Germline V gene data show CDR1 as DFQATT and CDR2 as SNEGSKA (reference sequence). The CDR3 length is 17 residues. Trimming cost V 4 bases and J 3 bases; bases outside gene matches: 7. The CDR3, as DNA: TGCAGTGCTAAAGGGACTAGCGGGAGGGCCGGAACAGATACGCAGTATTTT. It translates to CSAKGTSGRAGTDTQYF.